This T cell receptor beta chain was sequenced in a study of T-cell reconstitution after alpha-beta-depleted transplantation in children. Study observations and caveats: When one year had passed after transplant, most T-cell counts and diversity came from newly produced T cells. TCRbeta diversity was high at day 60 in some patients (a result of surviving recipient T cells and thymic progenitors). Alpha-beta T cells about two months after transplant reportedly derived from several hundred expanded graft clones.

This clonotype has just a few counts. Its antigen remains unidentified. Preparing the TCRbeta library involved the use of unique molecular identifiers. A single record per CDR3 protein comes from TCRdb applying MiXCR to the PCR reads. The sample lists 750,000 to 950,000 distinct CDR3 sequences, under 20% occurring once. The CDR3 runs to 16 residues. Germline CDR1 SGHRS, CDR2 YFSETQ. Trimming at V came to 6 bases and at J to 0 bases, leaving 9 bases not matched to a gene. The specimen was PBMCs, mostly from graft donor cells, collected 360 days after TCRalphabeta/CD19-depleted stem cell transplant. V gene TRBV5-1 combines with J gene TRBJ2-7, with TRBD2 identical over 10 bases. This sequence originates from a male patient aged 10-17 years who had a stem cell transplant for acute lymphoblastic leukemia, so the T cells may come from the graft donor. The CDR3 loop reads CASTRGTSESSYEQYF. DNA of the CDR3: TGCGCCAGCACCCGGGGGACTAGCGAAAGCTCCTACGAGCAGTACTTC.